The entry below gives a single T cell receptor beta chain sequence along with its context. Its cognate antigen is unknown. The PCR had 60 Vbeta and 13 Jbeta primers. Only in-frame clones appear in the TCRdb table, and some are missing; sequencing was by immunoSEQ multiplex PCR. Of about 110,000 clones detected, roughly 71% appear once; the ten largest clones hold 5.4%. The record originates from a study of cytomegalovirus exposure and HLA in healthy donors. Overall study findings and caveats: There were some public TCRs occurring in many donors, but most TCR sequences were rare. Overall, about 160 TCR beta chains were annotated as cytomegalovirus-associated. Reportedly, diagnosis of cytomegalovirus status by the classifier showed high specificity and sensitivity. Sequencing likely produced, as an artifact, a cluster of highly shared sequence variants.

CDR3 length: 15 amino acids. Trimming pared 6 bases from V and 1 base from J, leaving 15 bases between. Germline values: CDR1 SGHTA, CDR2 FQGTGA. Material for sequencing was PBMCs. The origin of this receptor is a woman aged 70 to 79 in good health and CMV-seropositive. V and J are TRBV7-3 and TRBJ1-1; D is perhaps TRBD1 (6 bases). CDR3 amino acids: CASRLAPGQNTEAFF. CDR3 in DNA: TGTGCCAGCAGGCTGGCGCCGGGACAGAACACTGAAGCTTTCTTT.